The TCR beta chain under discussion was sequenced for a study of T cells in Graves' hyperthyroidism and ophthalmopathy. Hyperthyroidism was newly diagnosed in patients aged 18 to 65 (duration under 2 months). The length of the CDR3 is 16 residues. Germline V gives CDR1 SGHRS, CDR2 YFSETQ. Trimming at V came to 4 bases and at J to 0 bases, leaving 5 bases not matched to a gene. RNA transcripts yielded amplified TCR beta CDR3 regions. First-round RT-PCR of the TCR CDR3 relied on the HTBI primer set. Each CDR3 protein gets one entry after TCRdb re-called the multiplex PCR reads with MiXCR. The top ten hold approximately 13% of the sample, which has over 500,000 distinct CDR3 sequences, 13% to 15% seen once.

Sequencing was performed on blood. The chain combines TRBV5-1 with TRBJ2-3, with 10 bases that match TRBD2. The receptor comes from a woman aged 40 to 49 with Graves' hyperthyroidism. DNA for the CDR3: TGCGCCAGCAGCCGAAGCGGGGGGGCCAGCACAGATACGCAGTATTTT. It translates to CASSRSGGASTDTQYF.